The 32 T cell receptor beta chains in this list originate from one sample, sequenced in a study of blood T cell repertoires in COVID-19. Assay: immunoSEQ multiplex PCR; the TCRdb copy retains only in-frame clones and omits some. The data hold around 300,000 clones, with around 88% observed a single time. Sequenced material: peripheral blood. The receptors stem from a woman in her 30s with COVID-19, enrolled during active disease.

The V and J genes are TRBV19 and TRBJ2-7; D might be TRBD1 (5 bases). Germline CDR1 is LNHDA and CDR2 is SQIVND (reference sequence). With 5 bases removed from V and 3 bases from J, the gap between germline ends came to 23 bases. CDR3 length equals 17 residues. The CDR3: CASSPILYRLQLYEQYF. CDR3 coding DNA: TGTGCCAGTAGTCCCATACTATACAGGTTACAACTCTACGAGCAGTACTTC. The full variable domain, with the rest looked up from reference TRBV19 and TRBJ2-7, is DGGITQSPKYLFRKEGQNVTLSCEQNLNHDAMYWYRQDPGQGLRLIYYSQIVNDFQKGDIAEGYSVSREKKESFPLTVTSAQKNPTAFYLCASSPILYRLQLYEQYFGPGTRLTVT.

The chain combines TRBV3-1 (or the pseudogene TRBV3-2) with TRBJ2-5, with D maybe TRBD2 (5 bases). Germline V gives CDR1 LGHDT, CDR2 YNNKEL (reference sequence). This CDR3 is 13 amino acids long. Trimming cost V 4 bases and J 9 bases, with 15 bases left between them. As DNA, the CDR3 is TGTGCCAGCAGCCCTGGACTTGCCTACCCCCAGTACTTC. Its translation is CASSPGLAYPQYF.

This rearrangement joins TRBV7-2 to TRBJ1-5; 8 bases line up with TRBD1. This CDR3 contains 13 residues. V shed 6 bases and J 13 bases; nucleotides not matched to a gene: 11. Germline V CDR1 and CDR2: SGHTA, FQGNSA. For the CDR3, the DNA is TGTGCCAGCAGTCAATTCCCAGGGGGCCTACAGCATTTT. As protein: CASSQFPGGLQHF.

This clone was seen only once. The CDR3 bases are TGTGCCACCAGTGGGCAGTACGAAGAGACCCAGTACTTC. Its translation is CATSGQYEETQYF. J is TRBJ2-5 and V is TRBV24-1; no clear D. Trimming shortened V by 5 bases and J by 3 bases, and 9 bases separated the two germline ends. CDR3 size: 13 residues. From germline, CDR1 is KGHDR and CDR2 SFDVKD.

The gene calls are TRBV30 and TRBJ1-1; TRBD1 agrees at 8 bases. The length of the CDR3 is 17 residues. With V trimmed by 4 bases and J by 5 bases, 18 bases remained unmatched. Germline values: CDR1 GTSNPN, CDR2 SVGIG (reference sequence). CDR3 nucleotide sequence: TGTGCCTGGACAGTCCGGGACAGGCTCTTTCGGGGGACTGAAGCTTTCTTT. Its translation is CAWTVRDRLFRGTEAFF.

V usage is TRBV11-2 and J usage is TRBJ2-3, with 7 bases aligning to TRBD1. The CDR3 has 16 residues. J gave up 2 bases and V 4 bases, and 9 bases lay outside the gene matches. Germline-derived CDR1 and CDR2 are SGHAT and FQNNGV. CDR3 amino acids: CASSSPDRVITDTQYF. In DNA, the CDR3 is TGTGCCAGCAGCTCCCCCGACAGGGTAATCACAGATACGCAGTATTTT.

The rearrangement joins TRBV6-2 or TRBV6-3 to TRBJ2-3, with 10 bases that match TRBD2. Germline lookup yields CDR1 MNHEY and CDR2 SVGEGT. This CDR3 comprises 15 residues. Losses at the gene ends were 5 bases for V and 4 bases for J; bases not matched to a gene: 6. The CDR3 here is CASSRSGGAPDTQYF. Written as DNA, the CDR3 is TGTGCCAGCAGTCGGAGCGGGGGGGCCCCAGATACGCAGTATTTT.

This chain joins TRBV6-5 and TRBJ1-2; the match to TRBD1 covers 9 bases. This CDR3 spans 14 amino acids. Germline assignment: CDR1 MNHEY and CDR2 SVGAGI. With V trimmed by 9 bases and J by 5 bases, 10 bases remained unmatched. CDR3 protein: CASSARDRVYGYTF. The CDR3 bases are TGTGCCAGTTCGGCTCGGGACAGGGTTTATGGCTACACCTTC.

CDR3 amino acids: CASSYRRGLTSSYNSPLHF. In nucleotides, the CDR3 is TGTGCCAGCAGTTACCGGAGGGGATTGACGAGCTCCTATAATTCACCCCTCCACTTT. This rearrangement joins TRBV6-2 or TRBV6-3 to TRBJ1-6; D possibly corresponds to TRBD1 (5 bases). V was clipped by 2 bases and J by 0 bases, with 17 bases between them. CDR3 length: 19 residues. Germline V gene lookup returns CDR1 MNHEY and CDR2 SVGEGT.

This clone was detected a few times. A far larger clone differs by one base, so this is likely a read error. Other DNA sequences from this sample encode an identical CDR3 as well. The chain links TRBV6-2 or TRBV6-3 to TRBJ2-2; 10 nucleotides align to TRBD1. The CDR3 runs 15 residues. Germline V gene lookup returns CDR1 MNHEY and CDR2 SVGEGT. V shed 4 bases, J shed 3 bases, and the junction held 2 bases outside the gene matches. The CDR3 sequence: CASSSGQGDTGELFF. CDR3 nucleotide sequence: TGTGCCAGCAGTTCAGGACAGGGGGACACCGGGGAGCTGTTTTTT.

The J gene is TRBJ2-2, the V gene TRBV5-1; 8 bases line up with TRBD1. CDR1 and CDR2 from the germline V gene are SGHRS and YFSETQ. V shed 3 bases and J 2 bases; nucleotides not matched to a gene: 6. This CDR3 region has 16 residues. The CDR3 bases are TGCGCCAGCAGCTCCCTGACAGGGGTTAACACCGGGGAGCTGTTTTTT. Its translation: CASSSLTGVNTGELFF.

The chain combines TRBV30 with TRBJ1-5, with D unclear. CDR3 length equals 12 residues. V dropped 3 bases and J dropped 2 bases, with 5 bases sitting between them. The V gene's germline CDR1 is GTSNPN and CDR2 SVGIG (reference sequence). CDR3: CAWREGNQPQHF. CDR3 DNA: TGTGCCTGGAGAGAGGGCAATCAGCCCCAGCATTTT.

The CDR3 loop reads CASSQESRTANTEAFF. DNA for the CDR3: TGCGCCAGCAGCCAAGAGAGCCGGACAGCGAACACTGAAGCTTTCTTT. This chain connects TRBV4-3 to TRBJ1-1, with D perhaps TRBD1 (6 bases). Looked up from germline, CDR1 is LGHNA and CDR2 is YSLEER. V lost 0 bases and J 1 base, leaving 12 bases between the germline ends. The CDR3 extends over 16 amino acids.

The chain is built from TRBV18 and TRBJ1-1, with 8 bases lining up with TRBD1. Trimming cost V 6 bases and J 11 bases; bases outside gene matches: 8. Per germline, CDR1 KGHSH and CDR2 LQKENI. There are 12 residues in the CDR3. The CDR3 spells CASSTRQGSAFF. The CDR3 DNA reads TGTGCCAGCTCCACAAGACAGGGGTCGGCTTTCTTT.

This clone showed up just once. This rearrangement joins TRBV19 to TRBJ2-7, with TRBD2 identical over 7 bases. CDR1 is LNHDA and CDR2 is SQIVND in the germline V gene (reference sequence). V shed 2 bases and J 0 bases; nucleotides not matched to a gene: 4. The CDR3 covers 15 residues. The CDR3 region is CASSITGGSSYEQYF. The CDR3 region has the DNA TGTGCCAGTAGTATAACGGGGGGAAGCTCCTACGAGCAGTACTTC.

The genes are TRBV7-9 and TRBJ2-2, with 8 bases lining up with TRBD1. Trimming took 2 bases from V and 1 from J; bases not matched to a gene: 9. Germline assignment: CDR1 SEHNR and CDR2 FQNEAQ (reference sequence). The length of the CDR3 is 18 residues. The CDR3: CASSLSYRGLENTGELFF. CDR3 bases: TGTGCCAGCAGCTTATCTTACAGGGGGTTGGAGAACACCGGGGAGCTGTTTTTT.

The chain is built from TRBV4-1 and TRBJ1-6; 8 positions agree with TRBD1. The CDR3 has 14 amino acids. The germline CDR1 and CDR2 sequences are MGHRA and YSYEKL. After removal of 4 bases from V and 5 bases from J, the junction contained 1 base not matched to a gene. CDR3 sequence (DNA): TGCGCCAGCAGCCCGGACAGGGATAATTCACCCCTCCACTTT. This encodes CASSPDRDNSPLHF.

This clone was recorded only once. The chain has TRBV2 and TRBJ1-2, with 9 nucleotides matching TRBD1. Trimming cost V 5 bases and J 7 bases; bases outside gene matches: 11. This CDR3 comprises 15 residues. CDR1 and CDR2 from the germline V gene are SNHLY and FYNNEI. The CDR3, as DNA: TGTGCCAGCAGTCGACAGGGGGATCGGTTCGGTGGCTACACCTTC. Protein: CASSRQGDRFGGYTF.

V is TRBV18 and J is TRBJ1-1, with 7 bases lining up with TRBD1. With V trimmed by 3 bases and J by 7 bases, 5 bases remained unmatched. Germline CDR1 and CDR2: KGHSH and LQKENI. The CDR3 contains 13 residues. CDR3 region: CASSPTTGLEAFF. CDR3 sequence (DNA): TGTGCCAGCTCACCGACGACAGGGCTTGAAGCTTTCTTT.

This chain joins TRBV18 and TRBJ2-7; D possibly corresponds to TRBD1 (5 bases). Trimming cost V 3 bases and J 2 bases, with 17 bases left between them. The CDR3 consists of 16 residues. Germline-derived CDR1 and CDR2 are KGHSH and LQKENI. The CDR3 bases are TGTGCCAGCTCACCCTCCTTTGGGCAGGGCACCTACGAGCAGTACTTC. Protein: CASSPSFGQGTYEQYF.

This clone was detected once. The rearrangement links TRBV2 to TRBJ2-1; 7 nucleotides match TRBD2. V shed 3 bases, J shed 6 bases, and the junction held 8 bases outside the gene matches. The germline V gene encodes CDR1 SNHLY and CDR2 FYNNEI. This CDR3 comprises 15 residues. The CDR3 loop is CASSDWTSGGNEQFF. The DNA of the CDR3 is TGTGCCAGCAGTGATTGGACTAGTGGCGGCAATGAGCAGTTCTTC. Drawing the rest from reference TRBV2 and TRBJ2-1, the complete variable domain is EPEVTQTPSHQVTQMGQEVILRCVPISNHLYFYWYRQILGQKVEFLVSFYNNEISEKSEIFDDQFSVERPDGSNFTLKIRSTKLEDSAMYFCASSDWTSGGNEQFFGPGTRLTVL.

The V and J genes are TRBV30 and TRBJ1-1; D might be TRBD1 (5 bases). Trimming stripped 3 bases from V and 3 bases from J, with 11 bases between. The CDR3 has 13 residues. Germline values: CDR1 GTSNPN, CDR2 SVGIG (reference sequence). The CDR3 loop reads CAWRRQRHTEAFF. The CDR3 DNA reads as TGTGCCTGGAGGCGACAGAGACACACTGAAGCTTTCTTT.

V and J are TRBV7-9 and TRBJ2-7; TRBD2 is a possible D gene (6 bases). Germline V gene sequence: CDR1 SEHNR, CDR2 FQNEAQ (reference sequence). This CDR3 has 15 amino acids. Trimming removed 0 bases at V and 3 bases at J, with 12 bases between. The CDR3 protein is CASSLARGGNYEQYV. The CDR3 DNA follows: TGTGCCAGCAGCTTAGCACGAGGAGGGAACTACGAGCAGTACGTC.

V is TRBV5-1 and J is TRBJ2-7; D unclear. The CDR3 length is 14 residues. The germline V gene encodes CDR1 SGHRS and CDR2 YFSETQ. V lost 4 bases and J 7 bases, leaving 18 bases between the germline ends. The CDR3 region is CASSPDSTSWEQYF. The CDR3 DNA is TGCGCCAGCAGCCCAGACTCCACCTCGTGGGAGCAGTACTTC.

The chain combines TRBV11-2 with TRBJ2-3; D is ambiguous. The germline gives CDR1 SGHAT, CDR2 FQNNGV. CDR3 length equals 15 residues. The germline V and J ends were trimmed by 5 bases and 2 bases, with 14 bases remaining between them. Here the CDR3 DNA reads TGTGCCAGCAGCCTCCTAGGTAATCCCACAGATACGCAGTATTTT. Protein: CASSLLGNPTDTQYF.

This chain connects TRBV23-1 to TRBJ1-1, with a possible D match to TRBD1 (6 bases). TRBV23-1 has ORF status, its function being uncertain. The V and J ends lost 3 bases and 3 bases respectively, with 20 bases between them. The CDR3 sequence is 17 residues long. The chain's CDR3 is CASSQAHSGTQYTEAFF. CDR3 DNA sequence: TGCGCCAGCAGTCAGGCTCATTCCGGGACACAATACACTGAAGCTTTCTTT.

There are many counts of this clone. In the same sample, other DNA sequences code for this CDR3. The gene calls are TRBV6-1 and TRBJ1-2; 7 bases are shared with TRBD1. J gave up 8 bases and V 3 bases, and 6 bases lay outside the gene matches. Germline CDR1 and CDR2: MNHNS and SASEGT. The CDR3 has 13 residues. The CDR3 sequence is CASSDQGEEGYTF. The CDR3 DNA sequence: TGTGCCAGCAGTGACCAGGGGGAGGAAGGCTACACCTTC.

The gene calls are TRBV5-1 and TRBJ1-2, with D hard to call. Germline loops: CDR1 SGHRS, CDR2 YFSETQ. V was trimmed by 7 bases and J by 3 bases, leaving 7 bases between them. This CDR3 has 11 residues. The CDR3 DNA reads TGCGCCAGCCCAAGAGACTATGGCTACACCTTC. As protein: CASPRDYGYTF. Full variable domain (missing parts from reference TRBV5-1 and TRBJ1-2): KAGVTQTPRYLIKTRGQQVTLSCSPISGHRSVSWYQQTPGQGLQFLFEYFSETQRNKGNFPGRFSGRQFSNSRSEMNVSTLELGDSALYLCASPRDYGYTFGSGTRLTVV.

The rearrangement uses TRBV4-1 and TRBJ2-1; D is possibly TRBD1 (5 bases). Deletions cut 1 base from V and 5 bases from J, with 21 bases between. Germline CDR1 and CDR2: MGHRA and YSYEKL. This CDR3 has 18 amino acids. In DNA, the CDR3 is TGCGCCAGCAGCCAAGGACGGGCAAAGGGGTTAAGCAACAATGAGCAGTTCTTC. Its protein is CASSQGRAKGLSNNEQFF.

The chain is built from TRBV11-2 and TRBJ2-2, with D possibly being TRBD2 (5 bases). Germline CDR1 SGHAT, CDR2 FQNNGV. Trimming stripped 5 bases from V and 3 bases from J, with 10 bases between. CDR3 length equals 14 residues. This CDR3 reads CASSPGLYTGELFF. The CDR3 coding sequence is TGTGCCAGCAGCCCAGGACTGTACACCGGGGAGCTGTTTTTT.

The J gene is TRBJ2-7, the V gene TRBV29-1, with 12 nucleotides matching TRBD1. The junction had 6 bases not matched to a gene; V was cut back by 6 bases and J by 6 bases. The germline gives CDR1 SQVTM, CDR2 ANQGSEA. The length of the CDR3 is 13 residues. In DNA form, the CDR3 reads TGCAGCGTCGTCGGGACAGGGGGCTCCGAGCAGTACTTC. It codes for CSVVGTGGSEQYF.

The chain has TRBV27 and TRBJ1-1; D not certain. V was cut by 6 bases and J by 3 bases, with 14 bases left in between. CDR1 and CDR2 (germline): MNHEY, SMNVEV (reference sequence). CDR3 length: 14 amino acids. Here the CDR3 reads CASSLTLLHTEAFF. The DNA for the CDR3 is TGTGCCAGCAGCCTGACTTTGCTCCACACTGAAGCTTTCTTT.